Each of the 6 T cell receptor beta chains below was sequenced from the same sample in a study of glioma-infiltrating T cells after dendritic cell vaccination. Repertoires were generated with immunoSEQ multiplex PCR, while TCRdb's copy carries only in-frame clones and drops some. Among more than 95,000 clones listed, roughly 79% were seen once. The sample was blood, taken before dendritic cell vaccination. Receptor source: a human donor with glioblastoma.

This clone was seen a single time. V is TRBV15 and J is TRBJ2-3; 9 positions agree with TRBD1. The CDR3 contains 14 residues. With 1 base clipped from V and 11 bases from J, the junction kept 7 bases outside the gene matches. CDR1 and CDR2 from the germline V gene are LNHNV and YYDKDF (reference sequence). CDR3 sequence reads: CATSRGTGGFVQYF. Here the CDR3 DNA reads TGTGCCACCAGCAGAGGAACAGGGGGCTTTGTGCAGTATTTT.

The rearrangement uses TRBV6-4 and TRBJ1-1, with a possible D match to TRBD1 (5 bases). The CDR3 totals 13 residues. V gave up 5 bases and J gave up 3 bases, with 10 bases separating them. CDR1 is MRHNA and CDR2 is SNTAGT in the germline V gene. The CDR3 nucleotides read TGTGCCAGCAGTCAAGACAGAGACACTGAAGCTTTCTTT. Translating gives CASSQDRDTEAFF.

This clone has a handful of counts. This chain connects TRBV10-1 to TRBJ2-1; tentative D call: TRBD2 (5 bases). CDR1 is WNHNN, CDR2 SYGVQD, per germline (reference sequence). V lost 1 base and J lost 7, with 8 bases in between. The CDR3 spans 13 residues. The CDR3 DNA follows: TGCGCCAGCAGTGAGTTGGGAGTAAATGAGCAGTTCTTC. Translation: CASSELGVNEQFF.

In this sample, this clone turned up once. This chain uses TRBV4-2 with TRBJ1-5; perhaps TRBD1 as D (6 bases). Trimming removed 0 bases from V and 7 bases from J, with 16 bases in between. The germline V gene has CDR1 LGHNA and CDR2 YNFKEQ. The CDR3 runs 16 residues. DNA for the CDR3: TGTGCCAGCAGCCAAGAGGAGACAGGAGTGGGGCAGCCCCAGCATTTT. It yields the protein CASSQEETGVGQPQHF.

This sequence joins TRBV5-8 and TRBJ2-1; 10 bases align to TRBD1. Germline values: CDR1 SGHTS, CDR2 YDEGEE. Trimming at V came to 3 bases and at J to 10 bases, leaving 1 base not matched to a gene. CDR3 size: 12 residues. CDR3 nucleotide sequence: TGTGCCAGCAGCTGGGACAGGGGCGAGCAGTTCTTC. Amino acids: CASSWDRGEQFF.

This clone has ten or more counts. V and J are TRBV4-1 and TRBJ1-1; 10 nucleotides align to TRBD1. Per the germline V gene, CDR1 is MGHRA and CDR2 is YSYEKL. The junction had 12 bases not matched to a gene; V was cut back by 6 bases and J by 5 bases. The CDR3 consists of 16 residues. DNA of the CDR3: TGCGCCAGCAGTCTCCGACAGGGGGCGTGGGGTACTGAAGCTTTCTTT. This codes for CASSLRQGAWGTEAFF.